This is a list of T cell receptor beta chains from one sample in a study of control samples from healthy donors and cancer patients. The method was immunoSEQ multiplex PCR; TCRdb's version includes in-frame clones alone and lacks a portion of them. The sample comprises around 120,000 clones, approximately 92% of which are singletons, and about 1% rests with the top ten. The specimen was PBMCs. These receptors were obtained from a woman in her 50s with colorectal cancer. CDR3s include the opening cysteine and the closing phenylalanine or tryptophan. The D gene is left open where the match is weak. Size is stated for part of the rows, as once, few or many counts, or as a class when the clone is expanded.

d_call: TRBD2; j_call: TRBJ2-5; clone_size: once; v_call: TRBV7-3; cdr3_length: 17; cdr3_nt: TGTGCCAGCAGCTCGGGACTAGCGGGGGGGCCCAAAGAGACCCAGTACTTC; cdr3_aa: CASSSGLAGGPKETQYF
d_call: .; j_call: TRBJ2-1; clone_size: .; v_call: TRBV7-2; cdr3_length: 15; cdr3_nt: TGTGCCAGCAGCTTCGGGGACGACAGACACAATGAGCAGTTCTTC; cdr3_aa: CASSFGDDRHNEQFF
d_call: TRBD1; j_call: TRBJ2-7; clone_size: .; v_call: TRBV2; cdr3_length: 14; cdr3_nt: TGTGCCAGCGGGTGGGACAGGGGGACCGACTCGCAGTACTTC; cdr3_aa: CASGWDRGTDSQYF
d_call: .; j_call: TRBJ2-2; clone_size: .; v_call: TRBV9; cdr3_length: 18; cdr3_nt: TGTGCCAGCAGCGTGGATCCGGGACAACTATTAAACACCGGGGAGCTGTTTTTT; cdr3_aa: CASSVDPGQLLNTGELFF
d_call: .; j_call: TRBJ1-1; clone_size: .; v_call: TRBV11-2; cdr3_length: 13; cdr3_nt: TGTGCCAGCAGCTCCGACTTCCGGGCGGCTGCTTTCTTT; cdr3_aa: CASSSDFRAAAFF
d_call: .; j_call: TRBJ1-5; clone_size: .; v_call: TRBV6-6; cdr3_length: 13; cdr3_nt: TGTGCCAGCAGCTTCGGGACAAATCAGCCCCAGCATTTT; cdr3_aa: CASSFGTNQPQHF
d_call: .; j_call: TRBJ2-7; clone_size: few; v_call: TRBV10-3; cdr3_length: 16; cdr3_nt: TGTGCCATCAGTTCCTCCCTCGGGACCGAGGGCAACGAGCAGTACTTC; cdr3_aa: CAISSSLGTEGNEQYF
d_call: .; j_call: TRBJ1-4; clone_size: .; v_call: TRBV9; cdr3_length: 19; cdr3_nt: TGTGCCAGCAGCGAATACGGGACACGTATGGCCCCAACTAATGAAAAACTGTTTTTT; cdr3_aa: CASSEYGTRMAPTNEKLFF
d_call: .; j_call: TRBJ1-4; clone_size: once; v_call: TRBV28; cdr3_length: 13; cdr3_nt: TGTGCCAGCAGTTTAGACACTAATGAAAAACTGTTTTTT; cdr3_aa: CASSLDTNEKLFF
d_call: .; j_call: TRBJ2-2; clone_size: .; v_call: TRBV5-4; cdr3_length: 15; cdr3_nt: TGTGCCAGCAGCATAGGGGTTAGGAACACCGGGGAGCTGTTTTTT; cdr3_aa: CASSIGVRNTGELFF
d_call: TRBD1; j_call: TRBJ1-1; clone_size: .; v_call: TRBV11-2; cdr3_length: 15; cdr3_nt: TGTGCCAGCAGCAGGGGACAGGGAGAAGACACTGAAGCTTTCTTT; cdr3_aa: CASSRGQGEDTEAFF
d_call: .; j_call: TRBJ2-5; clone_size: .; v_call: TRBV3-1/TRBV3-2; cdr3_length: 11; cdr3_nt: TGTGCCAGCAGCAGCCAAGAGACCCAGTACTTC; cdr3_aa: CASSSQETQYF
d_call: .; j_call: TRBJ2-5; clone_size: .; v_call: TRBV19; cdr3_length: 15; cdr3_nt: TGTGCCAGTAGTATTCGTACGGACGTCGGGGAGACCCAGTACTTC; cdr3_aa: CASSIRTDVGETQYF
d_call: .; j_call: TRBJ1-1; clone_size: .; v_call: TRBV30; cdr3_length: 11; cdr3_nt: TGTGCCTGGAGTAAAAGGACTGAAGCTTTCTTT; cdr3_aa: CAWSKRTEAFF
d_call: .; j_call: TRBJ2-7; clone_size: .; v_call: TRBV15; cdr3_length: 14; cdr3_nt: TGTGCCACCAGCAGAGATCGGATTTCCTACGAGCAGTACTTC; cdr3_aa: CATSRDRISYEQYF
d_call: TRBD1; j_call: TRBJ2-7; clone_size: .; v_call: TRBV7-2; cdr3_length: 15; cdr3_nt: TGTGCCAGCAGCTTTGCGACAGGGAATATCCACGAGCAGTACTTC; cdr3_aa: CASSFATGNIHEQYF
d_call: TRBD2; j_call: TRBJ2-2; clone_size: .; v_call: TRBV5-1; cdr3_length: 16; cdr3_nt: TGCGCCAGCAGCTTGGGACTAGCGGGGACTACCGGGGAGCTGTTTTTT; cdr3_aa: CASSLGLAGTTGELFF
d_call: .; j_call: TRBJ1-2; clone_size: .; v_call: TRBV24-1; cdr3_length: 15; cdr3_nt: TGTGCCACCAGTGATGAGCAGGGTGGCAACTATGGCTACACCTTC; cdr3_aa: CATSDEQGGNYGYTF
d_call: TRBD1; j_call: TRBJ1-2; clone_size: .; v_call: TRBV27; cdr3_length: 14; cdr3_nt: TGTGCCAGCAGTCCCATCGGGACAGGGGTCGGCTACACCTTC; cdr3_aa: CASSPIGTGVGYTF
d_call: .; j_call: TRBJ2-5; clone_size: .; v_call: TRBV12-5; cdr3_length: 18; cdr3_nt: TGTGCTAGTGGTTTGGTACTGGGAGTCGATTTTACGGAAGAGACCCAGTACTTC; cdr3_aa: CASGLVLGVDFTEETQYF
d_call: TRBD1; j_call: TRBJ1-1; clone_size: few; v_call: TRBV5-1; cdr3_length: 15; cdr3_nt: TGCGCCAGCAGCGGTACCGGGACAGGGAGAACTGAAGCTTTCTTT; cdr3_aa: CASSGTGTGRTEAFF
d_call: .; j_call: TRBJ2-5; clone_size: .; v_call: TRBV7-9; cdr3_length: 16; cdr3_nt: TGTGCCAGCAGCCTCAACTCTATCGGCCCCCAAGAGACCCAGTACTTC; cdr3_aa: CASSLNSIGPQETQYF
d_call: TRBD2; j_call: TRBJ2-3; clone_size: .; v_call: TRBV7-3; cdr3_length: 16; cdr3_nt: TGTGCCAGCAGCTCATCAGCGGGGGGGGGCACAGATACGCAGTATTTT; cdr3_aa: CASSSSAGGGTDTQYF
d_call: TRBD1; j_call: TRBJ2-7; clone_size: .; v_call: TRBV28; cdr3_length: 13; cdr3_nt: TGTGCCACAGGACAGGGGCCTACGGGGGAGCAGTACTTC; cdr3_aa: CATGQGPTGEQYF
d_call: TRBD1; j_call: TRBJ1-3; clone_size: .; v_call: TRBV5-8; cdr3_length: 15; cdr3_nt: TGTGCCAGTAGCTCCGACAGGGTACCCGGAAACACCATATATTTT; cdr3_aa: CASSSDRVPGNTIYF
d_call: TRBD2; j_call: TRBJ2-5; clone_size: .; v_call: TRBV4-1; cdr3_length: 18; cdr3_nt: TGCGCCAGCAGCCACGCGACTAGCGGGAGCCCCAACCAAGAGACCCAGTACTTC; cdr3_aa: CASSHATSGSPNQETQYF
d_call: .; j_call: TRBJ1-3; clone_size: .; v_call: TRBV7-9; cdr3_length: 16; cdr3_nt: TGTGCCAGCAGCTCAAACGAAGGACGGACTGGAAACACCATATATTTT; cdr3_aa: CASSSNEGRTGNTIYF
d_call: .; j_call: TRBJ2-5; clone_size: .; v_call: TRBV20-1; cdr3_length: 12; cdr3_nt: TGCAGTGCTAGTGGGCTTGGGGAGACCCAGTACTTC; cdr3_aa: CSASGLGETQYF